This T cell receptor (beta chain) is drawn from a study of cytomegalovirus exposure and HLA in healthy donors. Study at large: Approximately 180 million T cells yielded roughly 100 million unique TCR beta sequences, as an earlier analysis found. The study's early data release held around 85 million unique TCRs from HLA-typed donors.

Study-level findings and limits: Most sequenced TCRs were rare (though some public TCRs occurred in many donors).

PCR primers comprised 60 Vbeta and 13 Jbeta primers. The assay was immunoSEQ multiplex PCR, and TCRdb's table has in-frame clones only and misses some. The table has approximately 190,000 clones, 85% to 90% seen once. This CDR3 spans 14 amino acids. CDR1 is MNHNY and CDR2 is SVGAGI in the germline V gene (reference sequence). About this clone: Its specificity is not known. An end of the junction does not agree with germline; a read error may underlie this.

Source material: PBMCs. The receptor was isolated from a man aged 25-45 years in good health and CMV-seronegative. The rearrangement uses TRBV6-6 and TRBJ2-7, with 7 bases fitting TRBD2. CDR3 protein: CASTLGDWEGSLNF. CDR3 nucleotides: TGTGCCAGCACCCTGGGCGACTGGGAGGGCAGTTTGAACTTC.